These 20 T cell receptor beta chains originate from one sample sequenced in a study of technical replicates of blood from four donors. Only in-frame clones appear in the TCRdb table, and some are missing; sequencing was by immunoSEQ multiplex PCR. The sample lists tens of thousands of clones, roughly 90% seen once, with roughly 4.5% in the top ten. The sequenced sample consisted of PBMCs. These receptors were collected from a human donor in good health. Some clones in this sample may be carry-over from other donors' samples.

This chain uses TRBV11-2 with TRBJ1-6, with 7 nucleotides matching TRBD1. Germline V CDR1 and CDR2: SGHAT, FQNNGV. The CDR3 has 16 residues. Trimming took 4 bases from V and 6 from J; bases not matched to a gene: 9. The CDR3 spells CASSSRQGQGNSPLHF. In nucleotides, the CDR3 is TGTGCCAGCAGCTCCAGACAGGGTCAGGGTAATTCACCCCTCCACTTT. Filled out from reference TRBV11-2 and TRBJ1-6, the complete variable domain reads EAGVAQSPRYKIIEKRQSVAFWCNPISGHATLYWYQQILGQGPKLLIQFQNNGVVDDSQLPKDRFSAERLKGVDSTLKIQPAKLEDSAVYLCASSSRQGQGNSPLHFGNGTRLTVT.

In DNA form, the CDR3 reads TGCGCCAGCAGTGAGTCGTCAGGGGTTCAGCCCCAGCATTTT. Its translation: CASSESSGVQPQHF. The J gene is TRBJ1-5, the V gene TRBV10-2, with D perhaps TRBD1 (6 bases). With 0 bases removed from V and 6 bases from J, the gap between germline ends came to 9 bases. Germline CDR1 WSHSY, CDR2 SAAADI. The CDR3 covers 14 residues.

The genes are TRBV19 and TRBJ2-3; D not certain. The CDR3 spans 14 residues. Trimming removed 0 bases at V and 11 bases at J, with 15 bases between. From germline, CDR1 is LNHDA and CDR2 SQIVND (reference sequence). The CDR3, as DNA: TGTGCCAGTAGTATAGATCAGACGGGTGGCCAGCAGTATTTT. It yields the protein CASSIDQTGGQQYF. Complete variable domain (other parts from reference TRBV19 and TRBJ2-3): DGGITQSPKYLFRKEGQNVTLSCEQNLNHDAMYWYRQDPGQGLRLIYYSQIVNDFQKGDIAEGYSVSREKKESFPLTVTSAQKNPTAFYLCASSIDQTGGQQYFGPGTRLTVL.

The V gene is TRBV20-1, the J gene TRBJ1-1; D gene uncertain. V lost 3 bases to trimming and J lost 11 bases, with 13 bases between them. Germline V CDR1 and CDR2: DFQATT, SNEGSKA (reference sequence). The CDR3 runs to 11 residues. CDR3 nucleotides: TGCAGTGCTAGCGTGGGCTTTACGGCTTTCTTT. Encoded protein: CSASVGFTAFF.

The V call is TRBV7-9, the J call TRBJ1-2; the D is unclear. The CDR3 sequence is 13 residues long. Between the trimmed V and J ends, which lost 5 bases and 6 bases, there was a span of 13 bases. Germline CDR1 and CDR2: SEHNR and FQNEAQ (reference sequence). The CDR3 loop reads CASSADGINGYTF. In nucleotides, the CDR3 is TGTGCCAGCAGCGCAGACGGGATTAATGGCTACACCTTC.

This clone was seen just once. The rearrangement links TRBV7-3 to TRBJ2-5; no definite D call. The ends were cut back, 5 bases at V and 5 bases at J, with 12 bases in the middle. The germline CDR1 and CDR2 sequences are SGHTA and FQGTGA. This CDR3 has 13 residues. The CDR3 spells CASSPTRLETQYF. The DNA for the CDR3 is TGTGCCAGCAGCCCAACTCGTTTGGAGACCCAGTACTTC.

CDR3 sequence (DNA): TGTGCCACCAGGCTAGCGGGCCAGTCCTACGAGCAGTACTTC. It encodes CATRLAGQSYEQYF. This chain links TRBV15 with TRBJ2-7; TRBD2 aligns across 8 bases. This CDR3 comprises 14 residues. The V segment lost 6 bases and the J segment 1 base; nucleotides outside the gene matches: 5. CDR1 and CDR2 (germline): LNHNV, YYDKDF (reference sequence).

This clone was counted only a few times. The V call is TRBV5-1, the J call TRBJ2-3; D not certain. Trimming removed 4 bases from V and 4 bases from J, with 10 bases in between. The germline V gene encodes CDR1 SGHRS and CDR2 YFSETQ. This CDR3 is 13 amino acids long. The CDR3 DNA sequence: TGCGCCAGCAGCACAGAAGTCCCAGATACGCAGTATTTT. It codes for CASSTEVPDTQYF.

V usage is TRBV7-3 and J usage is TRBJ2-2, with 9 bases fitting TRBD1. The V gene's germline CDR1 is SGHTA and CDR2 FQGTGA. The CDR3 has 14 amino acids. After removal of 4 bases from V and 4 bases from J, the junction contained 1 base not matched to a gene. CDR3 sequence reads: CASSSTGGTGELFF. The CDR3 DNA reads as TGTGCCAGCAGCTCGACAGGGGGCACCGGGGAGCTGTTTTTT.

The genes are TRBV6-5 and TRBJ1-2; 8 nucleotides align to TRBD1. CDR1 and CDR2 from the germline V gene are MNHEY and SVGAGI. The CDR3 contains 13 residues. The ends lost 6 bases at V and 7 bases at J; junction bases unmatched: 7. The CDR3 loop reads CASSQGADRGYTF. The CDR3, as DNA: TGTGCCAGCAGCCAGGGGGCGGATCGTGGCTACACCTTC.

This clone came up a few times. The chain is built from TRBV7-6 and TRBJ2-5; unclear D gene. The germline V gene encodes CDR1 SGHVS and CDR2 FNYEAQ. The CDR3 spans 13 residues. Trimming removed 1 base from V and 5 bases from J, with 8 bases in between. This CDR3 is CASSLGGLETQYF. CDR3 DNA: TGTGCCAGCAGCTTAGGTGGGCTTGAGACCCAGTACTTC. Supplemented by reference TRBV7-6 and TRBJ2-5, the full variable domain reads GAGVSQSPRYKVTKRGQDVALRCDPISGHVSLYWYRQALGQGPEFLTYFNYEAQQDKSGLPNDRFSAERPEGSISTLTIQRTEQRDSAMYRCASSLGGLETQYFGPGTRLLVL.

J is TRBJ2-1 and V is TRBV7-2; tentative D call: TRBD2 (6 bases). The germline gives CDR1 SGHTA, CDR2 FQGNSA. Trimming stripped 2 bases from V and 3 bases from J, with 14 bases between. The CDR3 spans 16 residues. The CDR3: CASSLRGALLYNEQFF. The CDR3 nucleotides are TGTGCCAGCAGCTTACGCGGGGCCCTCCTCTACAATGAGCAGTTCTTC.

CDR3 nucleotides: TGTGCCAGCAGCGCGGGTGGCGGGAGCATAGGCTACGAGCAGTACTTC. Its translation is CASSAGGGSIGYEQYF. The chain recombines TRBV9 with TRBJ2-7; the match to TRBD2 covers 7 bases. The CDR3 loop spans 16 amino acids. The germline V gene has CDR1 SGDLS and CDR2 YYNGEE. With 3 bases clipped from V and 3 bases from J, the junction kept 12 bases outside the gene matches.

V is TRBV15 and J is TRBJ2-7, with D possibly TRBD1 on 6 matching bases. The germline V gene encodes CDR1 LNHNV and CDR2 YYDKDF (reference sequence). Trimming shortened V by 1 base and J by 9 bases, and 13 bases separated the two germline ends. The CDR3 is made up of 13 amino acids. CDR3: CATSRATGYGQYF. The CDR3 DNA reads TGTGCCACCAGCAGAGCCACAGGGTATGGGCAGTACTTC.

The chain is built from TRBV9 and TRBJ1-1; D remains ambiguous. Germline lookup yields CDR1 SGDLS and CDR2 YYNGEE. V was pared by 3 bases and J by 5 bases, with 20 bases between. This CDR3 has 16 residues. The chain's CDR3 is CASSAGSGSMGTEAFF. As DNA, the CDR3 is TGTGCCAGCAGCGCCGGATCCGGGTCAATGGGTACTGAAGCTTTCTTT.

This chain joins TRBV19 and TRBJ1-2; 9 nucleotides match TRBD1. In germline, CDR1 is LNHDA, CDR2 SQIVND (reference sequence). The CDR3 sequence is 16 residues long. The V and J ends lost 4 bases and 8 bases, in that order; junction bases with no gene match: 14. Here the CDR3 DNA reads TGTGCCAGTAGTACTATCACGTTGGGACAGGGAGGCGGCTACACCTTC. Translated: CASSTITLGQGGGYTF.

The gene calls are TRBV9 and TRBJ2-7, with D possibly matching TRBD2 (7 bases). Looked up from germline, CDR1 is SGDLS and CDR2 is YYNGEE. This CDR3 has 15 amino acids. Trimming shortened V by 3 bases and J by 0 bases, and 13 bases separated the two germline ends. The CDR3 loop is CASSAGGSSSYEQYF. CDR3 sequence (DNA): TGTGCCAGCAGCGCGGGGGGCTCCAGCTCCTACGAGCAGTACTTC. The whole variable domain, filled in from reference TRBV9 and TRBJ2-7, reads DSGVTQTPKHLITATGQRVTLRCSPRSGDLSVYWYQQSLDQGLQFLIQYYNGEERAKGNILERFSAQQFPDLHSELNLSSLELGDSALYFCASSAGGSSSYEQYFGPGTRLTVT.

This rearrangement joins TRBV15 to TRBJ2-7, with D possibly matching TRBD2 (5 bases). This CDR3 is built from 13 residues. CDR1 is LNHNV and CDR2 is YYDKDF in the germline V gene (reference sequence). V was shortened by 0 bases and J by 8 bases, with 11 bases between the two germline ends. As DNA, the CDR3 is TGTGCCACCAGCAGAGATCGGTTAGCGAAGCAGTACTTC. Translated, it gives CATSRDRLAKQYF.

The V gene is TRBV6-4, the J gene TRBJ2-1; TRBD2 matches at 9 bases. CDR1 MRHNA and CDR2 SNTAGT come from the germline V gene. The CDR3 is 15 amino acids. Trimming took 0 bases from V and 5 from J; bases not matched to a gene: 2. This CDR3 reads CASSDSSGGHNEQFF. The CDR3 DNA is TGTGCCAGCAGTGACTCTAGCGGGGGACACAATGAGCAGTTCTTC.

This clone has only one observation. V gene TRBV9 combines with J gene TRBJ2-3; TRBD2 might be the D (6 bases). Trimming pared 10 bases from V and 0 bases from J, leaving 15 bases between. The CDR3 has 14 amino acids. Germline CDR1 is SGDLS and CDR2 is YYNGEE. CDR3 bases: TGTGCCGGGGGGAATCCTTCTAGCACAGATACGCAGTATTTT. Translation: CAGGNPSSTDTQYF.